This is a list of T cell receptor beta chains from one sample in a study of cytomegalovirus exposure and HLA in healthy donors. The table came from immunoSEQ multiplex PCR; TCRdb's copy has only in-frame clones and leaves some out. The table lists approximately 120,000 clones, roughly 70% of them singletons. The specimen sequenced was PBMCs. Receptor source: a middle-aged man in good health and CMV-seronegative. Each CDR3 is given with its conserved first and last residue. Each record gives: V gene, clone size, CDR3 length, J gene, D gene, CDR3 protein, CDR3 DNA. D genes are given only for firm matches. Only some rows state a clone size, as once, few, many or a class for expanded clones.

TRBV7-6	few	17	TRBJ2-3	TRBD1	CASSLVSGTGVTDTQYF	TGTGCCAGCAGCTTAGTATCTGGGACAGGGGTCACAGATACGCAGTATTTT
TRBV5-6	NA	14	TRBJ2-5	NA	CASRSLGGAETQYF	TGTGCCAGCAGATCTTTGGGGGGGGCGGAGACCCAGTACTTC
TRBV14	NA	16	TRBJ1-6	NA	CASSKDIPSYNSPLHF	TGTGCCAGCAGCAAGGACATCCCCTCCTATAATTCACCCCTCCACTTT
TRBV6-1	once	16	TRBJ2-7	TRBD1	CASSEARDRLNYEQYF	TGTGCCAGCAGTGAAGCGAGGGACAGACTGAACTACGAGCAGTACTTC
TRBV6-6	NA	14	TRBJ1-1	NA	CASSYPQGSTEAFF	TGTGCCAGCAGTTACCCGCAGGGGAGCACTGAAGCTTTCTTT
TRBV13	few	15	TRBJ2-7	TRBD1	CASSLGLGQGYEQYF	TGTGCCAGCAGCTTAGGCCTGGGACAGGGTTACGAGCAGTACTTC
TRBV9	NA	16	TRBJ2-1	TRBD2	CASSPRLAGHYNEQFF	TGTGCCAGCAGCCCTAGACTAGCGGGGCATTACAATGAGCAGTTCTTC
TRBV5-1	few	15	TRBJ1-1	NA	CASSFSPTMNTEAFF	TGCGCCAGCAGCTTCAGCCCTACTATGAACACTGAAGCTTTCTTT
TRBV6-1	NA	14	TRBJ1-5	NA	CASSTGFGNQPQHF	TGTGCCAGCAGTACAGGGTTTGGCAATCAGCCCCAGCATTTT
TRBV7-8	NA	13	TRBJ1-1	NA	CASSLVRDTEAFF	TGTGCCAGCAGCTTAGTTCGGGACACTGAAGCTTTCTTT
TRBV28	NA	13	TRBJ1-4	NA	CASSLTGGEKLFF	TGTGCCAGCAGTTTAACGGGTGGTGAAAAACTGTTTTTT
TRBV7-3	NA	15	TRBJ2-3	NA	CASSLTGAASGTQYF	TGTGCCAGCAGCTTAACGGGGGCCGCTTCAGGTACGCAGTATTTT
TRBV6-1	NA	13	TRBJ1-5	TRBD1	CATRDSLNQPQHF	TGTGCCACCAGGGACAGCTTGAATCAGCCCCAGCATTTT
TRBV27	NA	14	TRBJ1-1	NA	CASSLVGGNTEAFF	TGTGCCAGCAGTTTGGTCGGGGGTAACACTGAAGCTTTCTTT
TRBV11-2	NA	15	TRBJ2-5	NA	CASSTGLGPQETQYF	TGTGCCAGCAGCACGGGACTGGGACCACAAGAGACCCAGTACTTC
TRBV7-7	NA	14	TRBJ2-7	TRBD1	CASSTGTGSYEQYF	TGTGCTAGCAGCACAGGGACAGGATCCTACGAGCAGTACTTC
TRBV11-2	NA	17	TRBJ2-2	NA	CASRLRGLGMNTGELFF	TGTGCCAGCAGATTGCGGGGGCTAGGGATGAACACCGGGGAGCTGTTTTTT
TRBV5-6	NA	13	TRBJ2-7	NA	CASSLGSSYEQYF	TGTGCCAGCAGCTTGGGCAGCTCCTACGAGCAGTACTTC
TRBV10-3	NA	14	TRBJ2-2	NA	CAISDHSNTGELFF	TGTGCCATCAGTGATCACTCGAACACCGGGGAGCTGTTTTTT
TRBV28	NA	16	TRBJ1-5	NA	CASSLGEQGSNQPQHF	TGTGCCAGCAGCCTAGGGGAGCAGGGGAGCAATCAGCCCCAGCATTTT
TRBV4-1	few	16	TRBJ1-3	TRBD1	CASSLHPTGIGNTIYF	TGCGCCAGCAGCCTCCACCCGACAGGGATTGGAAACACCATATATTTT
TRBV5-4	NA	15	TRBJ2-3	NA	CPSSLRGQNRDTQYF	TGTCCCAGCAGCTTGCGCGGTCAGAATAGAGATACGCAGTATTTT
TRBV7-2	NA	15	TRBJ2-1	TRBD1	CASSLGLAGGNEQFF	TGTGCCAGCAGCTTAGGATTGGCAGGGGGCAATGAGCAGTTCTTC
TRBV14	once	13	TRBJ2-5	NA	CASSRPGRETQYF	TGTGCCAGCAGCCGCCCGGGGAGGGAGACCCAGTACTTC
TRBV4-3	NA	17	TRBJ2-2	TRBD1	CASSPLGVTGGVGELFF	TGCGCCAGCAGCCCTTTAGGGGTGACAGGGGGGGTCGGGGAGCTGTTTTTT
TRBV7-6	NA	14	TRBJ1-6	NA	CASSQEYYNSPLHF	TGTGCCAGCAGCCAAGAGTACTATAATTCACCCCTCCACTTT
TRBV27	NA	13	TRBJ1-5	NA	CASSLVRGQPQHF	TGTGCCAGCAGTTTAGTCCGGGGTCAGCCCCAGCATTTT
TRBV29-1	NA	13	TRBJ2-3	TRBD2	CSLRGGPPDTQYF	TGCAGCCTCCGGGGGGGCCCTCCCGATACGCAGTATTTT
TRBV10-3	NA	13	TRBJ2-7	NA	CATHPTASYEQYF	TGTGCCACCCACCCGACAGCCTCCTACGAGCAGTACTTC
TRBV7-9	NA	13	TRBJ2-7	NA	CASSYRDSYEQYF	TGTGCCAGCAGCTACAGGGATTCCTACGAGCAGTACTTC
TRBV7-2	NA	16	TRBJ2-5	TRBD2	CASSLFLAGKPRTQYF	TGTGCCAGCAGCTTATTCCTAGCGGGGAAGCCAAGAACCCAGTACTTC
TRBV27	NA	16	TRBJ1-6	TRBD1	CASSQGQGSYNSPLHF	TGTGCCAGCAGCCAGGGACAGGGGTCCTATAATTCACCCCTCCACTTT
TRBV9	NA	15	TRBJ1-3	NA	CASSSQGFYGNTIYF	TGTGCCAGCAGCTCACAGGGTTTTTACGGAAACACCATATATTTT
TRBV5-1	NA	14	TRBJ2-3	TRBD1	CASSGGTGADTQYF	TGCGCCAGCAGCGGCGGGACAGGGGCGGATACGCAGTATTTT
TRBV4-3	NA	17	TRBJ2-7	TRBD1	CASSQLPNPGQGYEQYF	TGCGCCAGCAGCCAACTACCCAACCCGGGACAGGGTTACGAGCAGTACTTC
TRBV18	NA	17	TRBJ1-2	TRBD1	CASAANNPGQGIGGYTF	TGTGCCAGCGCGGCCAATAACCCGGGACAGGGTATCGGGGGCTACACCTTC
TRBV19	NA	14	TRBJ2-1	TRBD1	CASSRTGPYNEQFF	TGTGCCAGTAGTCGGACAGGGCCATACAATGAGCAGTTCTTC
TRBV29-1	NA	15	TRBJ2-1	TRBD2	CSVLMSGGAEGEQFF	TGCAGCGTTTTAATGAGCGGGGGGGCCGAGGGTGAGCAGTTCTTC
TRBV27	once	14	TRBJ1-5	TRBD1	CASTKGQTNQPQHF	TGTGCCAGCACCAAGGGACAGACAAATCAGCCCCAGCATTTT
TRBV18	NA	13	TRBJ2-7	NA	CASSPPTGYEQYF	TGTGCCAGCTCACCACCTACGGGATACGAGCAGTACTTC
TRBV7-9	NA	15	TRBJ1-2	TRBD1	CASSADRGSFYGYTF	TGTGCCAGCAGCGCGGACAGGGGAAGTTTTTATGGCTACACCTTC
TRBV6-1	once	13	TRBJ2-7	NA	CASSAQGRDEQYF	TGTGCCAGCAGTGCTCAGGGGAGGGACGAGCAGTACTTC
TRBV11-2	NA	15	TRBJ1-2	NA	CASSPSGGLNYGYTF	TGTGCCAGCAGCCCCTCCGGGGGGTTGAACTATGGCTACACCTTC
TRBV27	few	14	TRBJ2-1	NA	CASSLWGPGNEQFF	TGTGCCAGCAGTTTATGGGGGCCCGGCAATGAGCAGTTCTTC
TRBV28	NA	12	TRBJ2-1	NA	CASSFTVNEQFF	TGTGCCAGCAGTTTTACAGTGAATGAGCAGTTCTTC
TRBV4-1	NA	16	TRBJ1-1	NA	CASSQRMAGPNWEAFF	TGCGCCAGCAGCCAAAGAATGGCAGGGCCTAATTGGGAAGCTTTCTTT
TRBV5-1	NA	16	TRBJ2-7	TRBD2	CASTGLAGGAHYEQYF	TGCGCCAGCACGGGACTAGCGGGGGGGGCCCACTACGAGCAGTACTTC
TRBV25-1	NA	15	TRBJ2-5	TRBD1	CASGRVGQGAKTQYF	TGTGCCAGCGGGAGGGTGGGACAGGGTGCAAAGACCCAGTACTTC
TRBV9	few	14	TRBJ1-6	NA	CASSVEQKNSPLHF	TGTGCCAGCAGCGTAGAACAGAAAAATTCACCCCTCCACTTT
TRBV28	NA	16	TRBJ2-3	TRBD2	CASRAEWRGSTDTQYF	TGTGCCAGCAGAGCTGAATGGCGGGGGAGCACAGATACGCAGTATTTT
TRBV7-9	NA	12	TRBJ1-2	TRBD1	CASSEQGNGYTF	TGTGCCAGCAGCGAACAGGGGAATGGCTACACCTTC
TRBV7-2	NA	14	TRBJ1-1	NA	CASSRPGGNTEAFF	TGTGCCAGCAGCCGCCCAGGTGGGAACACTGAAGCTTTCTTT
TRBV28	once	20	TRBJ1-6	TRBD1	CASSPSGTGGRGSYNSPLHF	TGTGCCAGCAGTCCCTCCGGGACAGGGGGCCGGGGCTCCTATAATTCACCCCTCCACTTT
TRBV7-3	few	15	TRBJ2-6	NA	CASSLVNSGANVLTF	TGTGCCAGCAGCTTAGTCAACTCTGGGGCCAACGTCCTGACTTTC
TRBV7-3	NA	17	TRBJ2-5	NA	CASSLGLAGFFMETQYF	TGTGCCAGCAGCTTAGGTTTGGCAGGTTTCTTCATGGAGACCCAGTACTTC
TRBV5-1	NA	15	TRBJ2-7	TRBD1	CASSPRGTGGDEQYF	TGCGCCAGCAGCCCACGTGGGACAGGGGGTGACGAGCAGTACTTC
TRBV6-5	NA	12	TRBJ1-1	NA	CASSRGKTEAFF	TGTGCCAGCAGTAGGGGGAAAACTGAAGCTTTCTTT
TRBV11-1	NA	16	TRBJ2-2	TRBD1	CASSLVGQGLTGELFF	TGTGCCAGCAGCTTAGTAGGACAGGGGCTCACCGGGGAGCTGTTTTTT
TRBV12-5	NA	17	TRBJ2-1	NA	CASGLVLSARPAAEQFF	TGTGCTAGTGGTTTGGTACTTTCGGCGAGGCCCGCCGCTGAGCAGTTCTTC
TRBV14	NA	13	TRBJ1-1	NA	CASSQVREGEAFF	TGTGCCAGCAGCCAAGTCAGGGAGGGTGAAGCTTTCTTT